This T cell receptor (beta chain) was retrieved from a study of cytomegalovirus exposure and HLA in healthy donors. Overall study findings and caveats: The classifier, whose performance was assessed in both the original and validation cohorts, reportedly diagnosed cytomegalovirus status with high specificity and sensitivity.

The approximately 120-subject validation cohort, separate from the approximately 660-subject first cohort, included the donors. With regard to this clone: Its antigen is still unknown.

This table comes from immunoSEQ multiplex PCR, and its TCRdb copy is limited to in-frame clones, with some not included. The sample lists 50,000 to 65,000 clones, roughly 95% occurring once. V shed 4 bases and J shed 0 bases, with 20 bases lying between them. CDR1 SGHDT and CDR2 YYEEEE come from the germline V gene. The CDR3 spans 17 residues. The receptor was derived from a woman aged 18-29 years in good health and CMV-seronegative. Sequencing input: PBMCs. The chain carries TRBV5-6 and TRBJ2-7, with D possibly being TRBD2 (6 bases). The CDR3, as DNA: TGTGCCAGCAGCCGGCCCCGATGGGGGGACCTCTCCTACGAGCAGTACTTC. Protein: CASSRPRWGDLSYEQYF.